This TCR beta chain emerged from a study of T cell repertoires in cytomegalovirus infection. Study-level information: Researchers turned to recently identified HLA-C-restricted CMV epitopes as well as well-studied HLA-B-restricted ones. Through public TCR beta signatures, both CMV infection and matching HLA type were indicated.

This clonotype was counted only a few times. Its target is unknown. TCRdb re-analysed the reads in MiXCR, keeping a single row per CDR3 protein. The table has hundreds of thousands of distinct CDR3 sequences, around a third seen once. V was shortened by 6 bases and J by 1 base, with 19 bases between the two germline ends. The CDR3 loop spans 17 amino acids. Germline CDR1 is SGHNT and CDR2 is YENEEA. Study-wide results and caveats: In two of eight donors, the top clonotype was HLA-C-restricted CMV-specific.

The sequence was obtained from a human donor in good health (CMV status not recorded). Some clones in this sample may be carry-over from other donors' samples. The chain couples TRBV11-3 to TRBJ2-1; unclear D gene. This specimen was cultured CD8+ T cells from PBMCs, taken from culture after CMV antigen stimulation. CDR3 amino acids: CASSTFERYPSYNEQFF. CDR3 sequence (DNA): TGTGCCAGCAGTACTTTCGAGCGTTACCCTTCCTACAATGAGCAGTTCTTC.